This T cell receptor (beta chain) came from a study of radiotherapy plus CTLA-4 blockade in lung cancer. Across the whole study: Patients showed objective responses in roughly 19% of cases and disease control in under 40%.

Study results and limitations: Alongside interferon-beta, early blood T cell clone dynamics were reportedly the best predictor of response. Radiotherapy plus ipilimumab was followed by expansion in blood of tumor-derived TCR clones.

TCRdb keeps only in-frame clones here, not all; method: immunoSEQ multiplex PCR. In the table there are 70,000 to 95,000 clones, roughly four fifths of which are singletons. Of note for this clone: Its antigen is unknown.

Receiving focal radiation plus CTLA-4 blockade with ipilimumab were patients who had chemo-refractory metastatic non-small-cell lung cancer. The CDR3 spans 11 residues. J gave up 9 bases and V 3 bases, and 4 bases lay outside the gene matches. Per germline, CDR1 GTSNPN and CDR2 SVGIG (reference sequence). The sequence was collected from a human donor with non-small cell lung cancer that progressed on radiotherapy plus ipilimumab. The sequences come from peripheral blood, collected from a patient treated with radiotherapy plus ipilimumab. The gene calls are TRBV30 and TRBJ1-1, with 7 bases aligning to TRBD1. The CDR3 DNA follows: TGTGCCTGGAGCCGACAGGGTAAAGCTTTCTTT. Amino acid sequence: CAWSRQGKAFF. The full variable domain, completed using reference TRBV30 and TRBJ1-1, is SQTIHQWPATLVQPVGSPLSLECTVEGTSNPNLYWYRQAAGRGLQLLFYSVGIGQISSEVPQNLSASRPQDRQFILSSKKLLLSDSGFYLCAWSRQGKAFFGQGTRLTVV.